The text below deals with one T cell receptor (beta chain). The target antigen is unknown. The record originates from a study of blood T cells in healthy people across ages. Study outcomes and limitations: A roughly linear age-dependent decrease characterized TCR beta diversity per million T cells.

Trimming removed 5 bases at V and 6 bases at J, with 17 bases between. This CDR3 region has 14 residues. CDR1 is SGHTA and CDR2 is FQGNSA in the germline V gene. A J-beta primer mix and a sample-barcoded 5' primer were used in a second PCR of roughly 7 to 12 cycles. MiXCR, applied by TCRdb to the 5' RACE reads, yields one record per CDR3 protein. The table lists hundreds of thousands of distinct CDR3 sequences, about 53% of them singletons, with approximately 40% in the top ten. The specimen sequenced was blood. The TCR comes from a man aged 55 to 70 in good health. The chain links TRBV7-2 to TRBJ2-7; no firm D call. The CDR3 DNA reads TGTGCCAGCAGCCCACTCCTCACGCATGGCGAGCAGTACTTC. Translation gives CASSPLLTHGEQYF.